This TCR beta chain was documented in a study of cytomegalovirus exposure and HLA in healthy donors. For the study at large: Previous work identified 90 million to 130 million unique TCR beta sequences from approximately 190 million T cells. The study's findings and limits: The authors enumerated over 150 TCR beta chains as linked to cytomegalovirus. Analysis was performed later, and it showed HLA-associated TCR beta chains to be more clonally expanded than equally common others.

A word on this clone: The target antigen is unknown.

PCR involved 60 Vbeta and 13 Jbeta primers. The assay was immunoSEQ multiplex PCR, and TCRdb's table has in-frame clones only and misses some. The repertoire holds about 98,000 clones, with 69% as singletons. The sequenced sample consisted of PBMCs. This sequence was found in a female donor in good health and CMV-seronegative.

CDR3 sequence: CASRQTMNTEAFF. DNA for the CDR3: TGCGCCAGCAGACAGACCATGAACACTGAAGCTTTCTTT. The chain has TRBV5-1 and TRBJ1-1; no reliable D call. The V end lost 5 bases, the J end lost 0 bases, and 8 bases lay between the germline ends. CDR3 length: 13 residues. Germline CDR1 reads SGHRS; CDR2 reads YFSETQ.